This T cell receptor (beta chain) was profiled in a study of cytomegalovirus exposure and HLA in healthy donors. Study-wide points: Common viral pathogens (according to a later analysis) appeared linked to several of the most significant clusters. No immune exposure information besides CMV serostatus was available.

Primers: 60 Vbeta forward and 13 Jbeta reverse. Some clones are missing from TCRdb's copy, which holds only in-frame ones; the method was immunoSEQ multiplex PCR. This sample has around 140,000 clones, with about four fifths found just once. Concerning this clone: Its antigen remains unidentified.

This sequence was found in a woman aged 40 to 50 in good health and CMV-seronegative. Source material: PBMCs.

In nucleotides, the CDR3 is TGTGCCAGCGCCATTAAGCCCCGTGAGCAGTTCTTC. Translating gives CASAIKPREQFF. The chain links TRBV5-6 to TRBJ2-1, with D unclear. The germline V and J ends were trimmed by 7 bases and 9 bases, with 14 bases remaining between them. This CDR3 is 12 amino acids long. Germline-derived CDR1 and CDR2 are SGHDT and YYEEEE.